These T cell receptor beta chains were read from a single sample in a study of cytomegalovirus exposure and HLA in healthy donors. Here immunoSEQ multiplex PCR was the method, and the copy in TCRdb shows in-frame clones only, minus some. The table includes just over 150,000 clones, about 85% detected once. Sequenced material: PBMCs. The origin of the receptors is a woman younger than 30 in good health and CMV-seronegative. Each CDR3 is given without its conserved first and last residue.

j_call v_call cdr3_aa
TRBJ2-6 TRBV2 ASIQGGTGANVLT
TRBJ2-3 TRBV7-9 ASSEGQGTDTQY
TRBJ2-5 TRBV19 ASRQQGAQETQY
TRBJ2-1 TRBV2 ASRSGLAGYNEQF
. TRBV7-9 ASSTSGRYEQY
TRBJ2-3 TRBV5-1 ASSFLAGTDTQY
TRBJ2-6 TRBV28 ASSLTTITSGANVLT
TRBJ2-5 TRBV5-1 ASSLVTRETQY
TRBJ1-3 TRBV7-3 ASSYAVGNTIY
TRBJ2-5 TRBV4-3 ASSQDGGGAGETQY
TRBJ2-5 TRBV19 ASSLRQGVRETQY
TRBJ1-2 TRBV2 ASSLRRQLYGYT
TRBJ2-7 TRBV7-2 ASSLDGGGTTSMEY
TRBJ2-1 TRBV9 ASSVQGGSFDEQF
TRBJ2-5 TRBV14 ASSHWSVVFQETQY
TRBJ2-7 TRBV14 ASSPSDSSIHEQY